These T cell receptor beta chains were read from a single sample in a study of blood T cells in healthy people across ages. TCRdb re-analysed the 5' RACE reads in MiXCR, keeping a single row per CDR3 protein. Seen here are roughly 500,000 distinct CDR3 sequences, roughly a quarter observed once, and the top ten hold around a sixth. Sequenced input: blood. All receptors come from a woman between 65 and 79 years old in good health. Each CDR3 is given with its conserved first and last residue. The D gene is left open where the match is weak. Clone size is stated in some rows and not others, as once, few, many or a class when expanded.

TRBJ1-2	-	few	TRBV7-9	CASSLSSALGYTF	TGTGCCAGCAGCTTGAGCTCGGCTTTGGGCTACACCTTC
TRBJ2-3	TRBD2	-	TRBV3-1	CASSGTSGGPDTQYF	TGTGCCAGCAGCGGGACTAGCGGGGGTCCAGATACGCAGTATTTT
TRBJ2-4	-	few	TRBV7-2	CASSLALGRFPNIQYF	TGTGCCAGCAGCTTAGCGCTAGGGAGGTTCCCAAACATTCAGTACTTC
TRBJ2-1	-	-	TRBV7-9	CASSLNLNEQFF	TGTGCCAGCAGCTTAAACTTGAATGAGCAGTTCTTC
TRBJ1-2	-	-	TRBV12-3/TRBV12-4	CASSFEAGRTNGYTF	TGTGCCAGCAGTTTCGAAGCAGGGAGAACGAATGGCTACACCTTC
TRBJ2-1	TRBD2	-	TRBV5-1	CASSSSGGGNEQFF	TGCGCCAGCAGCTCGAGCGGGGGGGGCAATGAGCAGTTCTTC
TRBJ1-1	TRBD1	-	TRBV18	CASSPRTGETGEAFF	TGTGCCAGCTCACCAAGAACAGGGGAAACGGGTGAAGCTTTCTTT
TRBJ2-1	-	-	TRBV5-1	CASSPGLMQFF	TGCGCCAGCAGCCCCGGACTAATGCAGTTCTTC
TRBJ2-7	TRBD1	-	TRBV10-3	CATTGGLGLDEQYF	TGTGCCACAACAGGGGGCCTGGGTCTAGACGAGCAGTACTTC
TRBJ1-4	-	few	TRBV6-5	CASSPASRGYAMLFF	TGTGCCAGCAGTCCCGCGAGCAGGGGTTACGCGATGCTGTTTTTT
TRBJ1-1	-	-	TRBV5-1	CASSYHEGMNTEAFF	TGCGCCAGCAGTTACCATGAGGGGATGAACACTGAAGCTTTCTTT
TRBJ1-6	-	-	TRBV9	CASSEGPILYNSPLHF	TGTGCCAGCAGCGAGGGACCTATTCTCTATAATTCACCCCTCCACTTT